This TCR beta chain is drawn from a study of blood T cell repertoires in COVID-19. Study-wide context: T cells, B-cell-depleted T cells, or PBMCs provided the cDNA or gDNA that served as material.

Assay used: immunoSEQ multiplex PCR; TCRdb lists only in-frame clones, some missing. Here the sample spans tens of thousands of clones, 83% being singletons. Trimming left V 3 bases short and J 5 bases short, with 16 bases between. The germline V gene encodes CDR1 SGHTA and CDR2 FQGNSA. The CDR3 covers 15 residues. The receptor's source is a woman of 80 years or more with acute or convalescent COVID-19. The sample consisted of peripheral blood. The chain employs TRBV7-2 and TRBJ2-5; D is unresolved. CDR3: CASSLVGYNSETQYF. The DNA for the CDR3 is TGTGCCAGCAGCTTGGTCGGTTATAACTCGGAGACCCAGTACTTC.